The clone carrying this TCR beta chain appeared many times. Antigen specificity is unknown. 5'RACE with constant-segment primers yielded barcoded, UMI-tagged TCR alpha and TCR beta cDNA libraries. TCRdb re-analysed the 5' RACE reads in MiXCR, keeping a single row per CDR3 protein. This sample has a few hundred thousand distinct CDR3 sequences; roughly 15% occur once, and the top ten carry about 22%. These data are taken from a study of T-cell memory formation after mild COVID-19. About the study: The TCR clusters were mostly specific to one donor.

V was pared by 4 bases and J by 1 base, with 8 bases between. This CDR3 comprises 14 residues. Study-wide results and caveats: Clones shrinking between day 15 and 85 showed a balanced CD4/CD8 split, and those that grew later tilted toward CD4+.

Sequenced: PBMCs or a T cell subset sorted from them (not recorded which). This sequence joins TRBV12-3 or TRBV12-4 and TRBJ1-3; no firm D call. This TCR derives from a man between 18 and 35 years old who had mild COVID-19 (a few samples of this study predate the infection). Cell type and time point are not known. In DNA, the CDR3 is TGTGCCAGCAGTTCGACCTATTCTGGAAACACCATATATTTT. It translates to CASSSTYSGNTIYF.